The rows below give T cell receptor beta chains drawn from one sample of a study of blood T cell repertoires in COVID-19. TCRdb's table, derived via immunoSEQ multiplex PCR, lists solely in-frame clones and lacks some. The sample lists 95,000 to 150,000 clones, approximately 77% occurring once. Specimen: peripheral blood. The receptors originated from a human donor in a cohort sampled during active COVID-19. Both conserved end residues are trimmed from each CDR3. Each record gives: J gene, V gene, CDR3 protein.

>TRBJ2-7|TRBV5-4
ASSLGVAGGSYEQY
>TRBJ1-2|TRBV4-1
ASSQVGRGDYGYT
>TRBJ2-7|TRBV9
ASSGEGYEQY
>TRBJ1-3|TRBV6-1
ASSEAGQRSGNTIY
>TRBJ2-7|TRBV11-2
ASSLGRPKKDFRPYEQY
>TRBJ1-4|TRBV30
AWKGQGGNEKLF
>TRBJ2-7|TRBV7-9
ASSAKGTNSYEQY
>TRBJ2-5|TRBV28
ASSPSGRPQETQY
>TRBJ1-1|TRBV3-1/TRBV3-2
ASMDRGETEAF
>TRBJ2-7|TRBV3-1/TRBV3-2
ASSQWDRLGEQY
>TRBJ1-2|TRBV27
ASSFSGTGLRGYT
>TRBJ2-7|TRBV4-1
ASSRPGTGQGYEQY
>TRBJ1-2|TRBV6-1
ASSEPPGTGGDYGYT
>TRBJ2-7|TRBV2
ASSVPPISYEQY
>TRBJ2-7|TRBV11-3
ASSPPGSYEQY
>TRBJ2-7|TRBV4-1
ASSQALYYEQY
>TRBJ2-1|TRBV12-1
ASSADGTRGYNEQF
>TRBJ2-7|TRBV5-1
ASSGQYPYEQY
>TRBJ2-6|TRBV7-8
ASSLAGQPTFGSNVLT
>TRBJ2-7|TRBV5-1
ASSLVGGNPREQY
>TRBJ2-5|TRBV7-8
ASSTTWGSETQY
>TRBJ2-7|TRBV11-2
ASSYGTGDEQY
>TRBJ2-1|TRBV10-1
ASSGHLAGGVNEQF
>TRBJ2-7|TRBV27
ASSSPGQGSMEQY
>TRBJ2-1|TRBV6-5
AMGEREHNEQF
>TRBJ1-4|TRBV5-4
ASSLGGQGHEKLF
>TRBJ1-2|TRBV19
ASSIGGGVNYGYT
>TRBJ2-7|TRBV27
ASSFGKAYEQY
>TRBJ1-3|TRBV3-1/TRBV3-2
ASRGGIRDTIY
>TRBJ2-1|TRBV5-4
ASSPTSGYNEQF
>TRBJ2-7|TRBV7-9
ASSSTGYEQY
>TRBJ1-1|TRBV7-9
ASSLDRGTEAF
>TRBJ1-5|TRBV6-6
ASRIQGNQPQH
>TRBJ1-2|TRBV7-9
ASRSTGQGANYGYT
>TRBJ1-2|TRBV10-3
AISEEGPHGYT
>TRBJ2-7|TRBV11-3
ASSLGEGSYEQY
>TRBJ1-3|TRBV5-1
ASSLGHLSSGNTIY
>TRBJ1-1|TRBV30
AYSGGGTSEAF
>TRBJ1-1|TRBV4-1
ASSQVKGQGEAF
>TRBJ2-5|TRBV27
ASSLSLDRSQETQY
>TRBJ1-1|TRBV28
ASSSPRQGANTEAF
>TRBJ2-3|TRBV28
ASSFQAGGPHTQY
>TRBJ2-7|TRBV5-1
ASSPRDNLSSYEQY
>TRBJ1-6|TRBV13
ASSSPGDRGRDSPLH
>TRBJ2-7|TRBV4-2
ASSQETGRYEQY
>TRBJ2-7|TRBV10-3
AIAGQGAYEQY
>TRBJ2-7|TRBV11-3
ASSDSPPPYEQY
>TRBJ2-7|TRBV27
ASSPPPLYEQY
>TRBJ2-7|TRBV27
ASSLVEGPTYEQY
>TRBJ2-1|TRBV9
ASSFRDSSYNEQF
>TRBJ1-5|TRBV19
ASETGASNQPQH
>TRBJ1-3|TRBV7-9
ASSPWDSSGNTIY
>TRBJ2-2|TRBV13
ASSGQGALFTGELF
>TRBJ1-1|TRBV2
ASSPTGEAF
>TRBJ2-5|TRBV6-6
ASSQRDDRNQETQY
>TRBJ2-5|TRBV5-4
ASSRGVVGETQY
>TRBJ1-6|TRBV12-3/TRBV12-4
ASSSHINSPLH
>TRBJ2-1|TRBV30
AWSDSGGSNEQF